The 18 T cell receptor beta chains given below trace back to one sample, sequenced in a study of identical twins. A single record per CDR3 protein comes from TCRdb applying MiXCR to the 5' RACE reads. The table lists some 710,000 distinct CDR3 sequences, around 6% of them singletons. The specimen was naive T cells sorted from blood. Every receptor here comes from a man aged 18-30 years in good health.

V usage is TRBV5-1 and J usage is TRBJ2-2; no firm D call. The CDR3 covers 17 residues. Trimming removed 4 bases from V and 4 bases from J, with 20 bases in between. Germline CDR1 and CDR2: SGHRS and YFSETQ. CDR3 sequence: CASSQTPSRGLTGELFF. The CDR3, as DNA: TGCGCCAGCAGCCAGACGCCCTCTCGAGGCCTCACCGGGGAGCTGTTTTTT.

This clonotype was counted at least ten times. The V and J genes are TRBV18 and TRBJ2-5, with no clear D. This CDR3 comprises 13 residues. The V gene lost 0 bases and the J gene lost 7 bases, with 9 bases spanning the gap. Germline V gene lookup returns CDR1 KGHSH and CDR2 LQKENI. The CDR3 spells CASSPPEAVTQYF. In nucleotides, the CDR3 is TGTGCCAGCTCACCACCGGAAGCCGTGACCCAGTACTTC.

The chain joins TRBV7-8 to TRBJ2-1; possibly TRBD1 for D (5 bases). Germline V gene data show CDR1 as SGHVS and CDR2 as FQNEAQ. V gave up 5 bases and J gave up 12 bases, with 20 bases separating them. The CDR3 contains 14 residues. The DNA of the CDR3 is TGTGCCAGCAGCCTCGATAGGGGTTGGAGCGTGCAGTTCTTC. Amino acid sequence: CASSLDRGWSVQFF.

This clonotype was observed a few times. The chain employs TRBV5-1 and TRBJ1-4, with D possibly TRBD1 on 6 matching bases. The germline V gene has CDR1 SGHRS and CDR2 YFSETQ. The CDR3 has 15 amino acids. V was trimmed by 4 bases and J by 5 bases, leaving 15 bases between them. The CDR3 protein is CASSGTGIPNEKLFF. CDR3 nucleotide sequence: TGCGCCAGCAGCGGAACAGGGATCCCCAATGAAAAACTGTTTTTT.

This clonotype was recorded many times. V and J are TRBV4-1 and TRBJ1-2; no firm D call. V dropped 1 base and J dropped 5 bases, with 14 bases sitting between them. From germline, CDR1 is MGHRA and CDR2 YSYEKL. The CDR3 totals 15 residues. In nucleotides, the CDR3 is TGCGCCAGCAGCCAAGCAGACGGTAGACCTTATGGCTACACCTTC. Translating it yields CASSQADGRPYGYTF.

This clonotype was found many times. V is TRBV12-3 or TRBV12-4 and J is TRBJ2-7; a weak D match, TRBD1 (5 bases). This CDR3 is 16 amino acids long. V shed 1 base and J shed 0 bases, with 13 bases lying between them. The CDR3 reads CASSLVRQGNSYEQYF. The DNA of the CDR3 is TGTGCCAGCAGTTTAGTCAGGCAGGGAAACTCCTACGAGCAGTACTTC.

The chain has TRBV11-2 and TRBJ2-4; possibly TRBD2 for D (12 bases). The V gene's germline CDR1 is SGHAT and CDR2 FQNNGV. The V gene lost 3 bases and the J gene lost 0 bases, with 27 bases spanning the gap. The CDR3 runs 21 residues. The CDR3 loop is CASSFRDRGGLAGLAKNIQYF. The CDR3 coding sequence is TGTGCCAGCAGCTTCCGGGACAGGGGGGGACTAGCGGGTCTAGCCAAAAACATTCAGTACTTC.

This clonotype was counted at least ten times. The chain employs TRBV9 and TRBJ2-7, with D perhaps matching TRBD2 (5 bases). Per the germline V gene, CDR1 is SGDLS and CDR2 is YYNGEE. The CDR3 consists of 15 residues. V was clipped by 0 bases and J by 2 bases, with 12 bases between them. CDR3 in amino acids: CASSVGRGPTYEQYF. DNA of the CDR3: TGTGCCAGCAGCGTAGGTCGCGGGCCAACCTACGAGCAGTACTTC.

This clonotype was observed many times. The J gene is TRBJ2-2, the V gene TRBV7-2; tentatively, D is TRBD2 (6 bases). Trimming took 4 bases from V and 4 from J, leaving 13 bases between them. This CDR3 is 15 amino acids long. Germline V lookup: CDR1 SGHTA, CDR2 FQGNSA. CDR3 region: CASSSGLLFTGELFF. CDR3 bases: TGTGCCAGCAGCTCGGGACTCCTGTTCACCGGGGAGCTGTTTTTT.

The chain has TRBV9 and TRBJ2-1; 10 bases are a match to TRBD2. The germline V gene has CDR1 SGDLS and CDR2 YYNGEE. CDR3 length: 16 residues. J lost 4 bases, V lost 0 bases, and 4 bases had no gene match. CDR3 sequence reads: CASSVASGGGYNEQFF. The CDR3 DNA sequence: TGTGCCAGCAGCGTAGCTAGCGGGGGTGGATACAATGAGCAGTTCTTC.

This clonotype was detected many times. The V gene is TRBV25-1, the J gene TRBJ2-1; 7 bases are a match to TRBD2. The CDR3 has 12 amino acids. Germline-derived CDR1 and CDR2 are MGHDK and SYGVNS. V dropped 8 bases and J dropped 7; count of bases not matched to a gene: 5. The CDR3 nucleotides read TGTGCCAGCTGGGGGGGGAGGAATGAGCAGTTCTTC. Protein sequence: CASWGGRNEQFF.

This clonotype was seen many times. The V and J genes are TRBV5-1 and TRBJ2-3, with D possibly matching TRBD1 (5 bases). Germline V gives CDR1 SGHRS, CDR2 YFSETQ. This CDR3 spans 16 amino acids. The V end lost 0 bases, the J end lost 3 bases, and 14 bases lay between the germline ends. The CDR3 spells CASSLASQGGTDTQYF. CDR3 nucleotides: TGCGCCAGCAGCTTGGCGTCGCAGGGTGGGACAGATACGCAGTATTTT.

This clonotype was seen more than once but under ten times. The chain employs TRBV30 and TRBJ1-2; no firm D call. The CDR3 has 13 amino acids. V gave up 2 bases and J gave up 4 bases, with 11 bases separating them. Per germline, CDR1 GTSNPN and CDR2 SVGIG (reference sequence). The CDR3 spells CAWSPINSYGYTF. In DNA form, the CDR3 reads TGTGCCTGGAGTCCCATCAATTCCTATGGCTACACCTTC.

With respect to this clonotype: An end of the junction does not agree with germline; a read error may underlie this. The chain has TRBV11-1 and TRBJ2-2, with 9 positions matching TRBD1. This CDR3 spans 18 amino acids. Germline lookup yields CDR1 SGHAT and CDR2 FQDESV (reference sequence). For the CDR3, the DNA is TGTGCCAGCAGCTCAAGACAGGGGGGGTCCCTGAACACCGGGGAGCTGTGTTTT. Encoded protein: CASSSRQGGSLNTGELCF.

In this sample, this clonotype turned up a few times. The chain employs TRBV7-8 and TRBJ2-1; 8 bases line up with TRBD2. Germline values: CDR1 SGHVS, CDR2 FQNEAQ. CDR3 length: 16 residues. The V gene end was trimmed by 11 bases and the J gene end by 5 bases; junction bases not matched to a gene: 17. CDR3 region: CAAQTAPGTSNNEQFF. The CDR3, as DNA: TGTGCCGCCCAGACAGCGCCCGGGACTAGTAACAATGAGCAGTTCTTC.

This clonotype has ten or more counts. One end of the junction varies from germline; a read error may be responsible. V gene TRBV24-1 combines with J gene TRBJ2-5; 7 positions match TRBD1. CDR1 KGHDR and CDR2 SFDVKD come from the germline V gene. CDR3 size: 16 residues. The CDR3 here is CATSDVGGQTQETQYF. DNA of the CDR3: TGTGCCACCAGTGATGTTGGGGGACAGACCCAAGAAACCCAGTACTTC.

This clonotype has just a few counts. The chain couples TRBV10-3 to TRBJ2-1, with 12 nucleotides matching TRBD1. The V segment lost 4 bases and the J segment 4 bases; nucleotides outside the gene matches: 2. Per the germline V gene, CDR1 is ENHRY and CDR2 is SYGVKD. The CDR3 extends over 15 amino acids. The CDR3 loop is CAISVGQGAYNEQFF. In DNA form, the CDR3 reads TGTGCCATCAGTGTGGGACAGGGGGCTTACAATGAGCAGTTCTTC.

The gene calls are TRBV12-3 or TRBV12-4 and TRBJ1-3, with a possible D match to TRBD1 (5 bases). V was pared by 5 bases and J by 5 bases, with 10 bases between. CDR3 length equals 13 residues. In nucleotides, the CDR3 is TGTGCCAGCAGTCGCCAGGGACGAAACACCATATATTTT. Translation: CASSRQGRNTIYF.